The 26 T cell receptor beta chains reported below all come from one sample, sequenced in a study of blood T cell repertoires in COVID-19. Sequencing was performed with immunoSEQ multiplex PCR; in TCRdb, only in-frame clones are kept and a portion is missing. The data show fewer than 110,000 clones, over 60% seen once. Sequenced sample: peripheral blood. These receptors all stem from a man in his sixties or seventies with acute or convalescent COVID-19.

V gene TRBV2 combines with J gene TRBJ1-2; 11 bases align to TRBD1. The CDR3 loop spans 13 amino acids. Germline trimming cut 8 bases from V and 4 bases from J; bases unmatched to any gene: 3. Germline lookup yields CDR1 SNHLY and CDR2 FYNNEI. The CDR3: CASPGQGAYGYTF. In DNA form, the CDR3 reads TGTGCCAGCCCTGGACAGGGGGCCTATGGCTACACCTTC. Full variable domain (remainder filled in from reference TRBV2 and TRBJ1-2): EPEVTQTPSHQVTQMGQEVILRCVPISNHLYFYWYRQILGQKVEFLVSFYNNEISEKSEIFDDQFSVERPDGSNFTLKIRSTKLEDSAMYFCASPGQGAYGYTFGSGTRLTVV.

This clone was detected a few times. This chain connects TRBV18 to TRBJ1-1; D remains unclear. The V gene lost 8 bases and the J gene lost 5 bases, with 9 bases spanning the gap. CDR1 and CDR2 (germline): KGHSH, LQKENI. The CDR3 is 11 amino acids. The CDR3 nucleotides read TGTGCCAGCCACGGGGAAACTGAAGCTTTCTTT. Its protein is CASHGETEAFF.

The chain joins TRBV10-1 to TRBJ2-1; 10 bases map to TRBD1. The germline V gene has CDR1 WNHNN and CDR2 SYGVQD (reference sequence). J gave up 9 bases and V 2 bases, and 7 bases lay outside the gene matches. The CDR3 consists of 15 residues. The CDR3 DNA follows: TGCGCCAGCAGTGAGGGGACAGGGGATAGTGGTGAGCAGTTCTTC. Its translation is CASSEGTGDSGEQFF.

This clone was seen a few times. The chain has TRBV2 and TRBJ2-6, with 7 bases matching TRBD1. CDR1 is SNHLY, CDR2 FYNNEI, per germline. The CDR3 covers 16 residues. V lost 6 bases, J lost 0 bases, and 5 bases stayed unmatched. The CDR3 DNA sequence: TGTGCCAGCAGCCCCACAGGGGTCTCTGGGGCCAACGTCCTGACTTTC. This encodes CASSPTGVSGANVLTF.

The V gene is TRBV9, the J gene TRBJ2-1; D ambiguous. CDR3 length: 13 amino acids. Trimming stripped 4 bases from V and 1 base from J, with 6 bases between. Germline V gene sequence: CDR1 SGDLS, CDR2 YYNGEE. This CDR3 is CASSPSSYNEQFF. The CDR3 bases are TGTGCCAGCAGCCCGAGTTCCTACAATGAGCAGTTCTTC.

The chain is built from TRBV27 and TRBJ1-1; D remains unclear. CDR3 length equals 13 residues. V was trimmed by 3 bases and J by 1 base, leaving 6 bases between them. From germline, CDR1 is MNHEY and CDR2 SMNVEV (reference sequence). Written as DNA, the CDR3 is TGTGCCAGCAGTTTCTTACAGAACACTGAAGCTTTCTTT. Translation gives CASSFLQNTEAFF.

The chain carries TRBV5-1 and TRBJ2-3; D gene ambiguous. The germline CDR1 and CDR2 sequences are SGHRS and YFSETQ. Deletions cut 5 bases from V and 4 bases from J, with 8 bases between. The CDR3 contains 12 residues. Here the CDR3 reads CASRVASDTQYF. In DNA form, the CDR3 reads TGCGCCAGCAGGGTTGCGTCAGATACGCAGTATTTT.

The chain uses TRBV6-5 and TRBJ1-1; D not certain. The length of the CDR3 is 13 residues. Germline lookup yields CDR1 MNHEY and CDR2 SVGAGI. The V end lost 1 base, the J end lost 0 bases, and 3 bases lay between the germline ends. The CDR3 is CASSYLMNTEAFF. As DNA, the CDR3 is TGTGCCAGCAGTTACTTAATGAACACTGAAGCTTTCTTT.

Regarding this clone: This same CDR3 is encoded by further DNA sequences in the sample. The chain is built from TRBV3-1 (or the pseudogene TRBV3-2) and TRBJ2-5; D ambiguous. Looked up from germline, CDR1 is LGHDT and CDR2 is YNNKEL (reference sequence). V was clipped by 2 bases and J by 5 bases, with 9 bases between them. The CDR3 sequence is 13 residues long. The CDR3 DNA sequence: TGTGCCAGCAGCCAAAGAGCCTCTGAGACCCAGTACTTC. Its protein is CASSQRASETQYF.

In this sample, this clone turned up a few times. The rearrangement uses TRBV19 and TRBJ2-4, with D possibly matching TRBD2 (5 bases). CDR1 is LNHDA and CDR2 is SQIVND in the germline V gene (reference sequence). The CDR3 runs to 13 residues. Trimming shortened V by 10 bases and J by 1 base, and 11 bases separated the two germline ends. CDR3 loop: CATGTGAKNIQYF. As DNA, the CDR3 is TGTGCCACTGGAACGGGGGCCAAAAACATTCAGTACTTC.

The chain recombines TRBV7-9 with TRBJ1-1; a possible D gene is TRBD1 (5 bases). There are 14 residues in the CDR3. Germline CDR1 is SEHNR and CDR2 is FQNEAQ (reference sequence). Trimming shortened V by 5 bases and J by 4 bases, and 14 bases separated the two germline ends. In nucleotides, the CDR3 is TGTGCCAGCAGCATCCACGGGGGACCCACTGAAGCTTTCTTT. Its translation is CASSIHGGPTEAFF.

This clone was recorded only once. CDR3 nucleotides: TGTGCCAGTAGTATATTGATCGCAGGGGCGAACACTGAAGCTTTCTTT. This sequence encodes CASSILIAGANTEAFF. V and J are TRBV19 and TRBJ1-1; the D gene is possibly TRBD1 (6 bases). CDR1 and CDR2 from the germline V gene are LNHDA and SQIVND (reference sequence). Between the trimmed V and J ends, which lost 2 bases and 1 base, there was a span of 14 bases. This CDR3 has 16 residues.

V gene TRBV27 combines with J gene TRBJ2-4, with D tentatively TRBD1 (6 bases). Per the germline V gene, CDR1 is MNHEY and CDR2 is SMNVEV (reference sequence). The length of the CDR3 is 16 residues. Trimming shortened V by 6 bases and J by 1 base, and 16 bases separated the two germline ends. The DNA of the CDR3 is TGTGCCAGCAGCTTGGACAGTGGTGGGGCCAAAAACATTCAGTACTTC. Encoded protein: CASSLDSGGAKNIQYF.

The sample holds a few counts of this clone. This chain links TRBV27 with TRBJ2-3; TRBD1 matches at 8 bases. Germline trimming cut 6 bases from V and 1 base from J; bases unmatched to any gene: 6. CDR1 and CDR2 from the germline V gene are MNHEY and SMNVEV (reference sequence). The CDR3 has 15 residues. Written as DNA, the CDR3 is TGTGCCAGCAGGACCTTGACAGGGGGCACAGATACGCAGTATTTT. Protein sequence: CASRTLTGGTDTQYF.

The J gene is TRBJ2-3, the V gene TRBV15, with 8 bases that match TRBD1. In germline, CDR1 is LNHNV, CDR2 YYDKDF (reference sequence). The V gene end was trimmed by 0 bases and the J gene end by 6 bases; junction bases not matched to a gene: 8. This CDR3 spans 16 amino acids. The CDR3 DNA is TGTGCCACCAGCAGAGATGTGGCAGGGGGCATTGATACGCAGTATTTT. Translated: CATSRDVAGGIDTQYF.

The V call is TRBV19, the J call TRBJ1-2; 10 positions agree with TRBD1. CDR3 length equals 17 residues. CDR1 LNHDA and CDR2 SQIVND come from the germline V gene (reference sequence). Trimming removed 4 bases from V and 3 bases from J; junction bases left unmatched: 11. This CDR3 is CASSNAGTGVLYYGYTF. DNA for the CDR3: TGTGCCAGTAGTAACGCCGGGACAGGGGTCCTCTACTATGGCTACACCTTC.

J is TRBJ2-1 and V is TRBV2; 7 nucleotides align to TRBD1. The CDR3 covers 14 residues. Germline V gives CDR1 SNHLY, CDR2 FYNNEI. The V segment lost 6 bases and the J segment 6 bases; nucleotides outside the gene matches: 8. The CDR3 spells CASRTDRVGNEQFF. CDR3 DNA: TGTGCCAGCAGGACCGACAGGGTTGGCAATGAGCAGTTCTTC.

The V and J genes are TRBV7-9 and TRBJ2-5; D is possibly TRBD1 (5 bases). Germline V gene sequence: CDR1 SEHNR, CDR2 FQNEAQ (reference sequence). This CDR3 contains 14 residues. Trimming left V 5 bases short and J 4 bases short, with 14 bases between. CDR3 protein: CASSDVSGAETQYF. CDR3 DNA sequence: TGTGCCAGCAGCGATGTGAGTGGGGCAGAGACCCAGTACTTC.

The count of this clone is one. The genes are TRBV5-4 and TRBJ2-5; 7 bases match TRBD2. CDR3 length: 14 residues. The trim removed 1 base at V and 5 bases at J, leaving 5 bases unmatched. The V gene's germline CDR1 is SGHNT and CDR2 YYREEE (reference sequence). CDR3 bases: TGTGCCAGCAGCTTGAGCGGGACGGTCGAGACCCAGTACTTC. Its protein product is CASSLSGTVETQYF.

The V gene is TRBV19, the J gene TRBJ2-1; TRBD2 matches at 8 bases. The germline V gene has CDR1 LNHDA and CDR2 SQIVND (reference sequence). V lost 5 bases, J lost 4 bases, and 10 bases stayed unmatched. CDR3 length: 16 amino acids. CDR3 sequence reads: CASSPPRAGAYNEQFF. For the CDR3, the DNA is TGTGCCAGTAGTCCTCCCCGAGCGGGGGCTTACAATGAGCAGTTCTTC.

This clone has more than one count but fewer than ten. The CDR3 protein is CASIETGVHTQYF. Here the CDR3 DNA reads TGTGCCAGCATCGAGACAGGGGTTCATACGCAGTATTTT. The genes are TRBV2 and TRBJ2-3; 8 bases align to TRBD1. The CDR3 is 13 residues long. Germline lookup yields CDR1 SNHLY and CDR2 FYNNEI. Losses at the gene ends were 7 bases for V and 7 bases for J; bases not matched to a gene: 7.

The chain recombines TRBV7-2 with TRBJ2-1, with 7 bases fitting TRBD1. The germline V gene has CDR1 SGHTA and CDR2 FQGNSA. Trimming cost V 3 bases and J 4 bases; bases outside gene matches: 9. The CDR3 covers 16 residues. The CDR3, as DNA: TGTGCCAGCAGCTTGAATCCCGGGACAGCATACAATGAGCAGTTCTTC. As protein: CASSLNPGTAYNEQFF. The full variable domain, with the rest looked up from reference TRBV7-2 and TRBJ2-1, is GAGVSQSPSNKVTEKGKDVELRCDPISGHTALYWYRQSLGQGLEFLIYFQGNSAPDKSGLPSDRFSAERTGGSVSTLTIQRTQQEDSAVYLCASSLNPGTAYNEQFFGPGTRLTVL.

V usage is TRBV12-3 or TRBV12-4 and J usage is TRBJ1-1, with 7 bases lining up with TRBD1. CDR3 length: 13 amino acids. J was trimmed by 2 bases and V by 6 bases; bases with no gene match: 3. The CDR3 loop reads CASRDRSNTEAFF. Here the CDR3 DNA reads TGTGCCAGCAGGGACAGGAGTAACACTGAAGCTTTCTTT.

The rearrangement uses TRBV11-2 and TRBJ2-1; TRBD2 might be the D (5 bases). This CDR3 contains 15 residues. The V end was cut by 4 bases, the J end by 6 bases, with 16 bases between. Germline values: CDR1 SGHAT, CDR2 FQNNGV. DNA for the CDR3: TGTGCCAGCAGCTCCGGACTGGGTCGAATCAATGAGCAGTTCTTC. Translation gives CASSSGLGRINEQFF.

Remarks on this clone: At the DNA level, this CDR3 is encoded by other sequences in the same sample as well. The chain has TRBV19 and TRBJ1-5; 7 bases align to TRBD1. The CDR3 is 13 amino acids. The V segment lost 4 bases and the J segment 6 bases; nucleotides outside the gene matches: 3. In germline, CDR1 is LNHDA, CDR2 SQIVND (reference sequence). Written as DNA, the CDR3 is TGTGCCAGTAGTACAGGGGGAGGTCAGCCCCAGCATTTT. This codes for CASSTGGGQPQHF.

The J gene is TRBJ1-2, the V gene TRBV6-2 or TRBV6-3, with 11 positions matching TRBD1. The CDR3 has 15 residues. The trim removed 5 bases at V and 4 bases at J, leaving 6 bases unmatched. The germline gives CDR1 MNHEY, CDR2 SVGEGT. The CDR3 nucleotides are TGTGCCAGCAGTCCCACCGGGACAGGGGGCTATGGCTACACCTTC. Its protein is CASSPTGTGGYGYTF.